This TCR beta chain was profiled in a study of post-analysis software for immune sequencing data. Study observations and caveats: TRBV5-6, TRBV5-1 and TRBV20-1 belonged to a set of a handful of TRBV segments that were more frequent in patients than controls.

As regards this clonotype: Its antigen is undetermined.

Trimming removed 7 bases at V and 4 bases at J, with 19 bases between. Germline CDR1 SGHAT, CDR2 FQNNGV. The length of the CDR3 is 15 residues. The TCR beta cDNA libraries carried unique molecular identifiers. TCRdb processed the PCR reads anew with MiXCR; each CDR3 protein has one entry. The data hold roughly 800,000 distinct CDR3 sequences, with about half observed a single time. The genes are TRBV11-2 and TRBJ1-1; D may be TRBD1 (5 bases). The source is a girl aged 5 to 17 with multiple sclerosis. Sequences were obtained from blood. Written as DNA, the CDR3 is TGTGCCAGCACCCAAGAACGGGGGGGAAGCACTGAAGCTTTCTTT. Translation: CASTQERGGSTEAFF.